The T cell receptor (beta chain) under discussion was sequenced for a study of blood T cell repertoires in COVID-19 (dated by TCRdb to about 2020). Describing the broader study: Samples covering the acute and convalescent phases of COVID-19 were provided by collaborators in the United States, Italy and Spain. The prospective study material was composed of cDNA or gDNA derived from T cells, B-cell-depleted T cells, or PBMCs. The dataset comprised deeply sampled blood TCRbeta repertoires from subjects exposed to, actively infected with, or recovered from COVID-19. A freely available public database, intended as a resource for researchers studying the immune response to SARS-CoV-2, is where the repertoires were released. Samples were obtained from the ongoing ImmuneRACE study (first 160 participants) and from 950 to 1,500 subjects provided by 6 global collaborators. The sample metadata nearly always contained a de-identified subject ID, COVID-19 status, age in years and sex. Where HLA class I and class II types were available, the types were taken from metadata supplied by the sample provider, not from assay-based typing. What the work shows at the level of the full study, not this receptor alone: Clinical and demographic metadata were provided uncurated, with the amount varying by source and participant.

Enrolling through a virtual design, the prospective study's participants ranged in age from roughly 18 to 100 years and lived across approximately 25 United States geographic areas. To assign participants to cohorts, the prospective study relied on clinical history that participants themselves reported in a screening survey and a study questionnaire. ImmuneRACE Cohort 3 recovered participants were defined by two consecutive negative NP/OP PCR tests, healthcare professional clearance, or symptom resolution. In the prospective study, mobile phlebotomists collected whole blood, serum and a nasopharyngeal or oropharyngeal swab from each participant. Additional blood draws and questionnaires over an approximately two-month period could optionally be provided by prospective study participants. Before DNA extraction, blood samples from the prospective study were shipped at room temperature or frozen.

On this clone: The clone's antigen remains unknown. No much larger clonotype is one base removed from it; base qualities were not supplied.

TCRbeta CDR3 regions were amplified from genomic DNA using the immunoSEQ Assay, a bias-controlled multiplex PCR. Under the source paper's analysis protocol: The number of nucleated cells in each sample was estimated by amplification of reference gene primers within the assay. To quantify the absolute abundance of each unique TCRbeta CDR3 rearrangement, sequence reads were collapsed and filtered. For each sample, productive Simpson clonality was calculated as the square root of Simpson's diversity index across productive rearrangements. The immuneACCESS repertoire file appears here via TCRdb, limited to in-frame rearrangements. These files lack a portion of the clones; in checked studies, under half of the deficit traces to unresolved V genes, and the cause of the others is not known. D and trimming were read from the DNA, whereas the V and J calls and clone size are those reported in that table. The sample data list approximately 400,000 clones, and around 87% of these were observed just once. Clones ranked in the top ten supply approximately 1.2% of the sample.

In the germline V gene (reference sequence), CDR1 corresponds to PRHDT and CDR2 to FYEKMQ. Trimming takes 0 bases from V and 7 bases from J, and the germline ends sit 18 bases apart. The CDR3 contains 16 residues, cysteine and phenylalanine counted. The kept DNA is CDR3 alone, 48 bases in frame from the first base. The sequencing input was PBMCs or T cells enriched from blood (not recorded which). The sequence came from a man between 25 and 39 years old who had recovered from COVID-19. The chain was built from TRBV13 and TRBJ2-5, with the D segment identity uncertain. The CDR3 reads as follows: CASSLGHPMGYGTQYF. The sequenced DNA: TGTGCCAGCAGCTTAGGGCACCCTATGGGCTACGGGACCCAGTACTTC.